The rows below give T cell receptor beta chains drawn from one sample of a study of shared clonotypes between healthy human individuals. TCRdb's table, derived via immunoSEQ multiplex PCR, lists solely in-frame clones and lacks some. The sample lists around 1.6 million clones; 95% to 99% were seen once. Input material: naive CD4+ T cells sorted from blood. These receptor sequences come from a man aged 25 to 40 in good health. Each CDR3 is given with its conserved first and last residue. Each record gives: D gene, clone size, J gene, V gene, CDR3 protein, CDR3 DNA. The D gene is left open where the match is weak. Rows may omit the clone size; those that give it use once, few, many or a size class.

NA	NA	TRBJ1-1	TRBV7-9	CASSRRTGLNTEAFF	TGTGCCAGCAGCAGACGGACGGGGCTGAACACTGAAGCTTTCTTT
NA	NA	TRBJ1-4	TRBV2	CASSVGGTSNEKLFF	TGTGCCAGCAGTGTGGGGGGCACGTCTAATGAAAAACTGTTTTTT
TRBD1	NA	TRBJ1-5	TRBV30	CAWSQGGDQPQHF	TGTGCCTGGAGCCAGGGGGGGGATCAGCCCCAGCATTTT
TRBD1	NA	TRBJ2-6	TRBV28	CASRTGGAGANVLTF	TGTGCCAGCAGGACAGGGGGCGCTGGGGCCAACGTCCTGACTTTC
TRBD2	NA	TRBJ2-5	TRBV9	CASSVGPLAGETQYF	TGTGCCAGCAGCGTAGGCCCGCTAGCGGGAGAGACCCAGTACTTC
TRBD2	NA	TRBJ2-3	TRBV27	CASTMSGRPTDTQYF	TGTGCCAGCACCATGAGCGGGAGGCCCACAGATACGCAGTATTTT
NA	NA	TRBJ2-1	TRBV28	CASSLGTLARYNEQFF	TGTGCCAGCAGTTTGGGGACACTAGCGAGATACAATGAGCAGTTCTTC
TRBD2	NA	TRBJ2-1	TRBV5-1	CASSLAGLAGGRYNEQFF	TGCGCCAGCAGCTTGGCCGGACTAGCGGGAGGTAGATACAATGAGCAGTTCTTC
NA	NA	TRBJ2-7	TRBV2	CASKTQDDNYEQYF	TGTGCCAGCAAAACACAGGACGATAACTACGAGCAGTACTTC
TRBD1	NA	TRBJ2-7	TRBV9	CASSEGQGRAYEQYF	TGTGCCAGCAGCGAAGGACAGGGAAGAGCCTACGAGCAGTACTTC
NA	once	TRBJ2-7	TRBV18	CASSPGASYEQYF	TGTGCCAGCTCACCAGGAGCATCCTACGAGCAGTACTTC
TRBD1	NA	TRBJ1-1	TRBV11-2	CASSSYRGLTEAFF	TGTGCCAGCAGCTCCTACAGGGGCCTCACTGAAGCTTTCTTT
NA	NA	TRBJ2-7	TRBV7-8	CASSLRPQGEYEQYF	TGTGCCAGCAGCTTACGCCCTCAGGGCGAATACGAGCAGTACTTC
TRBD2	NA	TRBJ2-3	TRBV2	CASSEVAGGGTQYF	TGTGCCAGCAGTGAAGTTGCGGGAGGAGGTACGCAGTATTTT
TRBD1	NA	TRBJ1-2	TRBV29-1	CSVRQGRYGYTF	TGCAGCGTTAGACAGGGACGCTATGGCTACACCTTC
NA	NA	TRBJ2-5	TRBV18	CASSPPVESQYF	TGTGCCAGCTCACCACCAGTTGAGTCACAGTACTTC
NA	NA	TRBJ2-1	TRBV7-3	CASSPASSYNEQFF	TGTGCCAGCAGCCCTGCCAGCTCCTACAATGAGCAGTTCTTC
NA	NA	TRBJ2-7	TRBV9	CASSLRDSRSSYEQYF	TGTGCCAGCAGCCTTCGTGATAGCAGGAGCTCCTACGAGCAGTACTTC
TRBD2	NA	TRBJ2-5	TRBV18	CASSQLMSGKETQYF	TGTGCCAGCTCACAGTTGATGAGCGGGAAGGAGACCCAGTACTTC
NA	once	TRBJ2-1	TRBV7-2	CASSLVSQGGEQFF	TGTGCCAGCAGCTTAGTTTCACAGGGTGGTGAGCAGTTCTTC
NA	NA	TRBJ1-3	TRBV28	CASSFHISSGNTIYF	TGTGCCAGCAGTTTCCATATCAGCTCTGGAAACACCATATATTTT
NA	NA	TRBJ2-3	TRBV9	CASSVGVGIDTQYF	TGTGCCAGCAGCGTAGGGGTCGGGATCGATACGCAGTATTTT
NA	NA	TRBJ2-2	TRBV10-2	CALREARDTGELFF	TGCGCCCTCCGCGAAGCGAGGGACACCGGGGAGCTGTTTTTT
NA	once	TRBJ1-2	TRBV28	CASQRGVGQGYTF	TGTGCCAGCCAACGGGGGGTGGGTCAGGGCTACACCTTC
TRBD2	NA	TRBJ2-6	TRBV28	CASSFGGTNSGANVLTF	TGTGCCAGCAGTTTTGGGGGGACTAACTCTGGGGCCAACGTCCTGACTTTC
NA	NA	TRBJ1-1	TRBV15	CATSRPGNTEAFF	TGTGCCACCAGCAGACCCGGGAACACTGAAGCTTTCTTT
NA	NA	TRBJ2-1	TRBV10-1	CASSARDNEQFF	TGCGCCAGCAGTGCCAGGGACAATGAGCAGTTCTTC
NA	few	TRBJ2-7	TRBV5-1	CASSLVQGSYEQYF	TGCGCCAGCAGCTTGGTTCAGGGGTCCTACGAGCAGTACTTC
NA	NA	TRBJ2-4	TRBV7-9	CASSLEGLAKNIQYF	TGTGCCAGCAGCTTGGAAGGGCTAGCCAAAAACATTCAGTACTTC
TRBD1	NA	TRBJ2-5	TRBV7-9	CASSFGTGRETQYF	TGTGCCAGCAGCTTTGGGACAGGGCGAGAGACCCAGTACTTC
NA	NA	TRBJ1-5	TRBV27	CASSFHGSNQPQHF	TGTGCCAGCAGTTTTCACGGCAGCAATCAGCCCCAGCATTTT